This TCR beta chain comes out of a study of blood T cell repertoires in COVID-19. Libraries were prepared by immunoSEQ multiplex PCR; TCRdb keeps only in-frame clonotypes and omits some of them. The repertoire has some 200,000 clones, around 89% of them found once; the top ten carry 1.5% to 2%. The J segment lost 8 bases and the V segment lost 0 bases, leaving 5 bases of the junction unmatched. This CDR3 comprises 16 residues. Germline lookup yields CDR1 MGHDK and CDR2 SYGVNS. This TCR derives from an older man with acute or convalescent COVID-19. The chain carries TRBV25-1 and TRBJ1-4; 11 bases agree with TRBD1. Sequenced material: peripheral blood. CDR3: CASSEYGGQGGEKLFF. The DNA of the CDR3 is TGTGCCAGCAGTGAATATGGGGGACAGGGGGGAGAAAAACTGTTTTTT.